This TCR beta chain was observed in a study of blood T cell repertoires in COVID-19. Study background: Material from acute and convalescent COVID-19 was sourced from the United States, Italy and Spain. Nucleic acid was either cDNA or gDNA, and it came from T cells, B-cell-depleted T cells, or PBMCs.

The CDR3 runs to 16 residues. Germline V CDR1 and CDR2: SGHRS, YFSETQ. V shed 1 base and J 6 bases; nucleotides not matched to a gene: 4. Repertoires were generated with immunoSEQ multiplex PCR, while TCRdb's copy carries only in-frame clones and drops some. Seen here are 250,000 to 300,000 clones, over 65% observed once, and the top ten hold about 3.5%. Input material: peripheral blood. J is TRBJ2-2 and V is TRBV5-1; TRBD1 matches at 12 bases. The sequence came from an elderly woman with acute or convalescent COVID-19. The CDR3 protein is CASSLTGQGASGELFF. As DNA, the CDR3 is TGCGCCAGCAGCTTGACGGGACAGGGGGCTTCCGGGGAGCTGTTTTTT.